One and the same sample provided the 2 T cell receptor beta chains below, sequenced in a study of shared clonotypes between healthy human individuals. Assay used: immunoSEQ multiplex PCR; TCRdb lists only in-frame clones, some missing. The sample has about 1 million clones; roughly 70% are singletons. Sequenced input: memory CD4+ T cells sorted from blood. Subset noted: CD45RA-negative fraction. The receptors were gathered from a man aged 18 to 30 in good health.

In nucleotides, the CDR3 is TGTGCCAGCAGTAGACAGCCACTCGGGGGTAATTCACCCCTCCACTTT. Amino acids: CASSRQPLGGNSPLHF. The chain recombines TRBV2 with TRBJ1-6, with D possibly being TRBD1 (5 bases). CDR1 is SNHLY and CDR2 is FYNNEI in the germline V gene. V lost 5 bases, J lost 6 bases, and 17 bases lay in between. This CDR3 spans 16 amino acids.

The CDR3 reads CASSLEGTPVSYEQYF. In DNA, the CDR3 is TGCGCCAGCAGCTTGGAGGGGACGCCTGTCTCCTACGAGCAGTACTTC. The chain has TRBV5-1 and TRBJ2-7; D may match TRBD1 or TRBD2 (5 bases each). In germline, CDR1 is SGHRS, CDR2 YFSETQ. The CDR3 length is 16 residues. Trimming stripped 0 bases from V and 0 bases from J, with 13 bases between.